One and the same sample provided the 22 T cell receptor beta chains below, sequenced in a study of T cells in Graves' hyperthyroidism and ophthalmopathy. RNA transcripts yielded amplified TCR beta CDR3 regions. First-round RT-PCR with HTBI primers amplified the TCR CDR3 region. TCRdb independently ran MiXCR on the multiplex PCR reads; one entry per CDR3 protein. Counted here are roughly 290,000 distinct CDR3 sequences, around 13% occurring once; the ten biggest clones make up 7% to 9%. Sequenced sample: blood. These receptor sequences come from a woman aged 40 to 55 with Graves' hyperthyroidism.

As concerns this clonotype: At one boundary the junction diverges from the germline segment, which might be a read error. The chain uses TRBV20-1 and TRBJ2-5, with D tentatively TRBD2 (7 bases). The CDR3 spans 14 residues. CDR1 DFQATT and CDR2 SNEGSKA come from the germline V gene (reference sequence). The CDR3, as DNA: TGCAGTGCGAGAGATAGGACTAGGGGGGAGACCCAGTACTTC. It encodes CSARDRTRGETQYF.

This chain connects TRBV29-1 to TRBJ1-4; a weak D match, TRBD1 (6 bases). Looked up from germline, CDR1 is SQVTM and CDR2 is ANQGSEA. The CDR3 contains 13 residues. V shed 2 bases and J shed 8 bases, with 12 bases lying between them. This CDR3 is CSVESQGREKLFF. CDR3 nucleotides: TGCAGCGTTGAATCACAGGGACGAGAAAAACTGTTTTTT.

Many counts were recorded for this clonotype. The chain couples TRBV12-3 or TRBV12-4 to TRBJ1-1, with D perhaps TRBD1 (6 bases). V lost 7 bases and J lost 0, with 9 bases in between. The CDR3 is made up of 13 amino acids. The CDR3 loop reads CASTRQVNTEAFF. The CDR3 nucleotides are TGTGCCAGCACCCGACAGGTGAACACTGAAGCTTTCTTT.

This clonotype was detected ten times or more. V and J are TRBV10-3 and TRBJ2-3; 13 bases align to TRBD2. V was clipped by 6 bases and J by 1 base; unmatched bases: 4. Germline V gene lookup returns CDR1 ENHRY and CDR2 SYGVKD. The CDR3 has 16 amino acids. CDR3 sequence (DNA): TGTGCCATCAGCGGGACTAGCGGGATGGGCACAGATACGCAGTATTTT. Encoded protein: CAISGTSGMGTDTQYF.

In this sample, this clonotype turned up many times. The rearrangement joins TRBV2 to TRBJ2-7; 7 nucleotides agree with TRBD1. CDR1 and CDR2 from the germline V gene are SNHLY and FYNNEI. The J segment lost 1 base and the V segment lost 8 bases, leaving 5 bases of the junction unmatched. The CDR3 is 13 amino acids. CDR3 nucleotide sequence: TGTGCCAGCGTAAAGGGGGCTTCCTACGAGCAGTACTTC. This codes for CASVKGASYEQYF.

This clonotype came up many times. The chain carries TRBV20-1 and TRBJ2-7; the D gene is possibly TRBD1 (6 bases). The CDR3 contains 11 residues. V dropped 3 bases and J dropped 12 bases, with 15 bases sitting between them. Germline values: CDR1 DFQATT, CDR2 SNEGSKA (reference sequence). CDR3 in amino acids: CSARTGEYVYF. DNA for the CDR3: TGCAGTGCTAGGACAGGTGAATATGTGTACTTC.

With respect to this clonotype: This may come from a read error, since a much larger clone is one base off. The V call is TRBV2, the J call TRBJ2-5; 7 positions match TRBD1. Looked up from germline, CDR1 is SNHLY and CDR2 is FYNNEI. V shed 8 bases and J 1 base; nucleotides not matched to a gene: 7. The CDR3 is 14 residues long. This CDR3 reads CASDQRDSQETQYF. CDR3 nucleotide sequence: TGTGCCAGCGACCAAAGGGACAGCCAAGAGACCCAGTACTTC. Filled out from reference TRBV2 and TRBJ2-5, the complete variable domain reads EPEVTQTPSHQVTQMGQEVILRCVPISNHLYFYWYRQILGQKVEFLVSFYNNEISEKSEIFDDQFSVERPDGSNFTLKIRSTKLEDSAMYFCASDQRDSQETQYFGPGTRLLVL.

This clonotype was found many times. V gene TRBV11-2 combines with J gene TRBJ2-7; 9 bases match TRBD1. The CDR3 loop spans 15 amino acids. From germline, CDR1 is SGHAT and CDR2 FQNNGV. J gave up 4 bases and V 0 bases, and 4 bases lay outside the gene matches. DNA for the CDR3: TGTGCCAGCAGCTTAGATGGTGGGACAGGGTACGAGCAGTACTTC. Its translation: CASSLDGGTGYEQYF.

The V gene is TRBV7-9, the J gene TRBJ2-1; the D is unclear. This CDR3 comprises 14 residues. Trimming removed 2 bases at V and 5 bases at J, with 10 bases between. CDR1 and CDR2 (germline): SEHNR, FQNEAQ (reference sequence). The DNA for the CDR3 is TGTGCCAGCAGCTTACTGGGGTATGACAATGAGCAGTTCTTC. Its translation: CASSLLGYDNEQFF.

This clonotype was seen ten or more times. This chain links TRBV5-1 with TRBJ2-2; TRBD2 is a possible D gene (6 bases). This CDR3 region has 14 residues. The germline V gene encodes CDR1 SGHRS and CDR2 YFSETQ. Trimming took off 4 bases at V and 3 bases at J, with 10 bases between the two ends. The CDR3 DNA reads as TGCGCCAGCAGCGTGGACTACTACACCGGGGAGCTGTTTTTT. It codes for CASSVDYYTGELFF. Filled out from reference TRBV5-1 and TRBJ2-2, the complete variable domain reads KAGVTQTPRYLIKTRGQQVTLSCSPISGHRSVSWYQQTPGQGLQFLFEYFSETQRNKGNFPGRFSGRQFSNSRSEMNVSTLELGDSALYLCASSVDYYTGELFFGEGSRLTVL.

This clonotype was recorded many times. The CDR3 reads CASSLVGGGAEAFF. In nucleotides, the CDR3 is TGTGCCAGCAGCCTAGTAGGGGGGGGAGCTGAAGCTTTCTTT. This chain connects TRBV7-2 to TRBJ1-1, with D possibly being TRBD1 (6 bases). This CDR3 region has 14 residues. CDR1 is SGHTA, CDR2 FQGNSA, per germline. Trimming pared 5 bases from V and 6 bases from J, leaving 16 bases between.

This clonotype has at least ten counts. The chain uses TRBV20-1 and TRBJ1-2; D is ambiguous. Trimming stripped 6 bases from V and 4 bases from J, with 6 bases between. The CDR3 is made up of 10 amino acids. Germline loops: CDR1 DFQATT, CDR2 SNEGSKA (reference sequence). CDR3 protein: CSALSYGYTF. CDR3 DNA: TGCAGTGCCCTTTCCTATGGCTACACCTTC.

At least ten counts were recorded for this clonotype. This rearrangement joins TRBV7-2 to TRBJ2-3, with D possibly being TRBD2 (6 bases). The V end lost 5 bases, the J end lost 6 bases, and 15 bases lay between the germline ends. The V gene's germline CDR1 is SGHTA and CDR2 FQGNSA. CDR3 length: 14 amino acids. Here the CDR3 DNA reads TGTGCCAGCAGCCGGGGGATATGGGGCGATACGCAGTATTTT. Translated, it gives CASSRGIWGDTQYF.

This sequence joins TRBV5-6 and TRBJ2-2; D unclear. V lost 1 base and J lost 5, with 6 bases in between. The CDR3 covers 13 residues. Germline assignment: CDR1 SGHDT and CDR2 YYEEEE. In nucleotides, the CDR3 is TGTGCCAGCAGCTTGTGGGTTACCGGGGAGCTGTTTTTT. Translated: CASSLWVTGELFF.

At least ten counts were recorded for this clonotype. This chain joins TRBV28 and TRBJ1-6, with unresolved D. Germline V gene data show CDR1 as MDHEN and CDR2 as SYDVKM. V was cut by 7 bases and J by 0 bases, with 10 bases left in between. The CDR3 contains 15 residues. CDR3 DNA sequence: TGTGCCAGCATTCCGCAGAGCTCCTATAATTCACCCCTCCACTTT. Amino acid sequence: CASIPQSSYNSPLHF.

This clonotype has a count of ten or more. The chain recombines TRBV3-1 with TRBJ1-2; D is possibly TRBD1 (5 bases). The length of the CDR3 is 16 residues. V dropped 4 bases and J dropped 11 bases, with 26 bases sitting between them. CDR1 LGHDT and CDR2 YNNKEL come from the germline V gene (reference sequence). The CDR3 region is CASSPGTARYIRRYTF. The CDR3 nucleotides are TGTGCCAGCAGCCCTGGGACTGCCCGCTACATCCGGCGGTACACCTTC.

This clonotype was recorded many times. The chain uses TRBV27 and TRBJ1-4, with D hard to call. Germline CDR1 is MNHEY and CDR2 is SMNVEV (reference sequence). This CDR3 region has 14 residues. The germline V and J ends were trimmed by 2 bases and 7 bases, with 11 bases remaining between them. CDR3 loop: CASSLGRAGEKLFF. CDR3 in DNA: TGTGCCAGCAGTTTAGGCCGCGCCGGTGAAAAACTGTTTTTT.

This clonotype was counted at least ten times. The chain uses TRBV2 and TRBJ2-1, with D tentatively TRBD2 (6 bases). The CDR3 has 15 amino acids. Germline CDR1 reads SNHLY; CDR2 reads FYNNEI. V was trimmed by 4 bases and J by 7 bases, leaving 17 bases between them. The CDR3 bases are TGTGCCAGCAGTGTCGGGCGCGGGAATAAGAATGAGCAGTTCTTC. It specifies CASSVGRGNKNEQFF.

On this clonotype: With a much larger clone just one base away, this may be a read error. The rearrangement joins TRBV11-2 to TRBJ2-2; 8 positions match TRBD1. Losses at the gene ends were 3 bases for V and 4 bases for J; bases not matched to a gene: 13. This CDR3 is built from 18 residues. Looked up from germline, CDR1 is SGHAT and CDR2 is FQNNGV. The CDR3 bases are TGTGCCAGCAGCTTCCGGGACAGGCTCCCTTGGATCACCGGGGAGCTGTTTTTT. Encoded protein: CASSFRDRLPWITGELFF.

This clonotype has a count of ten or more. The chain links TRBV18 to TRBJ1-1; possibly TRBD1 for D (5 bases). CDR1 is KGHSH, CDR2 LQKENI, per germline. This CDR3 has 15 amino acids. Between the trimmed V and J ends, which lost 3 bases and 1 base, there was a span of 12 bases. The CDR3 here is CASSPSGRANTEAFF. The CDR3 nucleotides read TGTGCCAGCTCACCTTCGGGCAGGGCGAACACTGAAGCTTTCTTT. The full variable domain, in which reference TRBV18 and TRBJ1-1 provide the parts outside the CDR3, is NAGVMQNPRHLVRRRGQEARLRCSPMKGHSHVYWYRQLPEEGLKFMVYLQKENIIDESGMPKERFSAEFPKEGPSILRIQQVVRGDSAAYFCASSPSGRANTEAFFGQGTRLTVV.

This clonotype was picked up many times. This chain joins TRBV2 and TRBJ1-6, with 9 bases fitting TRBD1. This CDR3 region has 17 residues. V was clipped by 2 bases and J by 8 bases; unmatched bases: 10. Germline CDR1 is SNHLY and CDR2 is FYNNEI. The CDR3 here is CASSEPGTGSGDSPLHF. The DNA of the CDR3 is TGTGCCAGCAGTGAACCGGGGACAGGGTCGGGAGATTCACCCCTCCACTTT.

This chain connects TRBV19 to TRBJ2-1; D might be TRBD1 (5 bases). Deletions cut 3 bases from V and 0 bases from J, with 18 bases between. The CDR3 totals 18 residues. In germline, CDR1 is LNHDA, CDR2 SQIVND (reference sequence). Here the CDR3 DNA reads TGTGCCAGTAGTATTCTCCTTAGAGGCAGGGACTCCTACAATGAGCAGTTCTTC. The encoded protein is CASSILLRGRDSYNEQFF.